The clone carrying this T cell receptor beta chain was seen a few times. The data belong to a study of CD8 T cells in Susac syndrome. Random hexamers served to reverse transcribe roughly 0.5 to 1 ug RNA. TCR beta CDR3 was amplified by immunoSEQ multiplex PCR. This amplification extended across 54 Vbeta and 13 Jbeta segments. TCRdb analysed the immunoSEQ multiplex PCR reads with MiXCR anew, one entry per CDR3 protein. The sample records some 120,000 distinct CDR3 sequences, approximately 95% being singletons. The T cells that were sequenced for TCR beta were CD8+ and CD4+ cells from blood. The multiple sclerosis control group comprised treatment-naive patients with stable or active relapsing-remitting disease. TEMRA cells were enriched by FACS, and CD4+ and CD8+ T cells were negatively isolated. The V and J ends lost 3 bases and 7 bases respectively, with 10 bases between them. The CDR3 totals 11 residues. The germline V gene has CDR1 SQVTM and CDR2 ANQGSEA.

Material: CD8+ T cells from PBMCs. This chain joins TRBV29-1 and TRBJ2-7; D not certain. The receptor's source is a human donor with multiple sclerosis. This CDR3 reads CSVDFGSEQYF. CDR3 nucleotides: TGCAGCGTTGACTTTGGGTCGGAGCAGTACTTC.